Listed here are 15 T cell receptor beta chains from one sample, sequenced in a study of shared clonotypes between healthy human individuals. Profiled with immunoSEQ multiplex PCR; TCRdb holds only in-frame clones, not every one. The repertoire holds 450,000 to 500,000 clones, with about 84% as singletons. The sequencing input was PBMCs. The receptor source for this set is a woman between 40 and 55 years old in good health. Some clones in this sample may be carry-over from other donors' samples.

The V gene is TRBV4-3, the J gene TRBJ1-2; D is undetermined. The V gene lost 2 bases and the J gene lost 6 bases, with 16 bases spanning the gap. Germline CDR1 reads LGHNA; CDR2 reads YSLEER. The CDR3 is 15 amino acids. The CDR3 DNA reads TGCGCCAGCAGCCAAATTAACCCGGCTGATGATGGCTACACCTTC. Protein sequence: CASSQINPADDGYTF.

To note about this clone: Since a much larger clone is just one base distant, this may be a read error. The sample has other DNA sequences that encode this CDR3 too. The DNA for the CDR3 is TGTGCCAGTAGTACCCTGACAGGGGTAGAGACCCAGTACTTC. This translates into CASSTLTGVETQYF. The chain combines TRBV19 with TRBJ2-5; TRBD1 matches at 8 bases. CDR3 length: 14 residues. The V gene end was trimmed by 4 bases and the J gene end by 4 bases; junction bases not matched to a gene: 5. Germline loops: CDR1 LNHDA, CDR2 SQIVND (reference sequence). The full variable domain, with the rest looked up from reference TRBV19 and TRBJ2-5, is DGGITQSPKYLFRKEGQNVTLSCEQNLNHDAMYWYRQDPGQGLRLIYYSQIVNDFQKGDIAEGYSVSREKKESFPLTVTSAQKNPTAFYLCASSTLTGVETQYFGPGTRLLVL.

The V gene is TRBV2, the J gene TRBJ1-5; D is undetermined. The ends were cut back, 6 bases at V and 3 bases at J, with 9 bases in the middle. The CDR3 consists of 13 residues. Per germline, CDR1 SNHLY and CDR2 FYNNEI. The CDR3 region is CASREEHNQPQHF. The CDR3 nucleotides read TGTGCCAGCAGGGAGGAGCACAATCAGCCCCAGCATTTT.

In regard to this clone: This likely came from a read error, as a far larger clone is one base away. The chain employs TRBV7-3 and TRBJ2-3, with TRBD2 identical over 7 bases. The CDR3 sequence is 15 residues long. Germline lookup yields CDR1 SGHTA and CDR2 FQGTGA. DNA of the CDR3: TGTGACAGCAGCTTTTTTAGCGGGCCCACAGATACGCAGTATTTT. Protein product: CDSSFFSGPTDTQYF.

This clone has only one observation. The V gene is TRBV6-1, the J gene TRBJ2-1; D gene uncertain. V lost 0 bases and J lost 1, with 7 bases in between. This CDR3 region has 15 residues. Germline assignment: CDR1 MNHNS and CDR2 SASEGT. CDR3 sequence (DNA): TGTGCCAGCAGTGAAGCGCCGGAGTCCTACAATGAGCAGTTCTTC. This encodes CASSEAPESYNEQFF.

The chain has TRBV20-1 and TRBJ2-1; D is uncertain. V lost 7 bases to trimming and J lost 4 bases, with 8 bases between them. Germline values: CDR1 DFQATT, CDR2 SNEGSKA (reference sequence). The CDR3 is 11 amino acids. The CDR3: CSVRPYNEQFF. In nucleotides, the CDR3 is TGCAGTGTTAGGCCTTACAATGAGCAGTTCTTC.

The genes are TRBV9 and TRBJ2-5, with 9 bases lining up with TRBD2. The germline gives CDR1 SGDLS, CDR2 YYNGEE. The CDR3 totals 16 residues. V dropped 0 bases and J dropped 5; count of bases not matched to a gene: 8. The CDR3 nucleotides are TGTGCCAGCAGCGTAGACCCGCGGGAGGGTGGCGAGACCCAGTACTTC. Protein sequence: CASSVDPREGGETQYF.

The chain joins TRBV6-1 to TRBJ2-1; 9 bases fit TRBD1. In germline, CDR1 is MNHNS, CDR2 SASEGT. This CDR3 spans 14 amino acids. The V gene end was trimmed by 6 bases and the J gene end by 8 bases; junction bases not matched to a gene: 8. The CDR3 loop is CASSSRDRAYEQFF. In DNA, the CDR3 is TGTGCCAGCAGCTCCCGGGACAGGGCTTATGAGCAGTTCTTC.

The rearrangement joins TRBV28 to TRBJ2-7; 8 bases map to TRBD1. The length of the CDR3 is 16 residues. The germline V gene encodes CDR1 MDHEN and CDR2 SYDVKM. The J segment lost 1 base and the V segment lost 6 bases, leaving 11 bases of the junction unmatched. The CDR3, as DNA: TGTGCCAGCAGCCGACCCGACAGGGGTCTTTCCTACGAGCAGTACTTC. It yields the protein CASSRPDRGLSYEQYF.

This clone appeared a few times. The CDR3 does not end in the conserved phenylalanine or tryptophan, so this is likely a read error. Other DNA sequences in the same sample also yield this CDR3. The CDR3 spells CASSESVGAPYEQYL. CDR3 DNA: TGTGCCAGCAGTGAGAGTGTGGGGGCCCCCTACGAGCAGTACCTC. The chain combines TRBV6-1 with TRBJ2-7; D is possibly TRBD1 (6 bases). Between the trimmed V and J ends, which lost 3 bases and 2 bases, there was a span of 14 bases. This CDR3 has 15 amino acids. Germline V gives CDR1 MNHNS, CDR2 SASEGT.

With respect to this clone: The limits of the CDR3 on the DNA are not certain, so only TCRdb's listed CDR3 is given. The chain is built from TRBV25-1 and TRBJ2-1; no check of the table's D call, TRBD1, against the DNA was made. Per the germline V gene, CDR1 is MGHDK and CDR2 is SYGVNS. From its first to its last residue, the CDR3 has 18 amino acids. This CDR3 reads CASILDRGRDGSYNEQFF.

This clone is medium-sized (0.01 to 0.1%) by share. Other DNA sequences in the same sample also yield this CDR3. This chain uses TRBV2 with TRBJ2-7; 16 bases are a match to TRBD2. Germline V gene sequence: CDR1 SNHLY, CDR2 FYNNEI. The CDR3 runs 19 residues. After removal of 7 bases from V and 6 bases from J, the junction contained 18 bases not matched to a gene. CDR3 region: CASTRGTSGRAVSEAEQYF. CDR3 DNA: TGTGCCAGCACTCGGGGGACTAGCGGGAGGGCCGTCTCCGAGGCCGAGCAGTACTTC.

This chain joins TRBV29-1 and TRBJ2-3, with TRBD2 matching 8 bases. Unmatched junction bases numbered 1, after V lost 5 bases and J lost 0 bases. CDR1 and CDR2 from the germline V gene are SQVTM and ANQGSEA. The CDR3 loop spans 13 amino acids. This CDR3 reads CSVRTSSTDTQYF. As DNA, the CDR3 is TGCAGCGTTAGGACTAGCAGCACAGATACGCAGTATTTT.

The chain employs TRBV7-9 and TRBJ1-4; D not certain. CDR3 size: 15 residues. Germline V gene data show CDR1 as SEHNR and CDR2 as FQNEAQ (reference sequence). V was cut by 1 base and J by 4 bases, with 10 bases left in between. This CDR3 is CASSLGTGINEKLFF. The CDR3 nucleotides read TGTGCCAGCAGCTTAGGGACGGGTATTAATGAAAAACTGTTTTTT.

The J gene is TRBJ1-1, the V gene TRBV2; 12 bases map to TRBD1. With V trimmed by 6 bases and J by 5 bases, 10 bases remained unmatched. The CDR3 spans 16 residues. CDR1 SNHLY and CDR2 FYNNEI come from the germline V gene. The CDR3 nucleotides read TGTGCCAGCAGGGCCGGGACAGGGGGCGCAAGGACTGAAGCTTTCTTT. Protein sequence: CASRAGTGGARTEAFF.